The 18 T cell receptor beta chains presented below share a single source sample, sequenced in a study of cytomegalovirus exposure and HLA in healthy donors. The protocol was immunoSEQ multiplex PCR, while the TCRdb copy is restricted to in-frame clones and leaves out a portion. The table records roughly 47,000 clones, roughly 93% of them present only once. What was sequenced was PBMCs. These receptors were obtained from a woman aged 18-29 years in good health and CMV-seronegative.

This clone came up once. The CDR3 DNA is TGTGCCAGTACTCGGGGGGACCGACTTTCCGGGGAGCTGTTTTTT. This gives the protein CASTRGDRLSGELFF. V is TRBV28 and J is TRBJ2-2; 7 bases map to TRBD2. This CDR3 region has 15 residues. Per germline, CDR1 MDHEN and CDR2 SYDVKM. V was pared by 9 bases and J by 6 bases, with 13 bases of the junction left unmatched.

The CDR3 reads CAGTGGAHQPQHF. The DNA for the CDR3 is TGTGCCGGCACAGGGGGCGCCCATCAGCCCCAGCATTTT. The rearrangement joins TRBV28 to TRBJ1-5; 9 nucleotides match TRBD1. This CDR3 comprises 13 residues. V gave up 11 bases and J gave up 5 bases; unmatched junction bases: 7. Germline V gives CDR1 MDHEN, CDR2 SYDVKM.

The chain recombines TRBV6-1 with TRBJ1-3, with D possibly matching TRBD1 (5 bases). Trimming removed 3 bases from V and 2 bases from J, with 17 bases in between. CDR1 MNHNS and CDR2 SASEGT come from the germline V gene. There are 17 residues in the CDR3. CDR3 nucleotide sequence: TGTGCCAGCAGTGACCTGTGGGGGGGGTTCACTGGAAACACCATATATTTT. Its translation: CASSDLWGGFTGNTIYF.

V gene TRBV4-1 combines with J gene TRBJ1-2; 9 bases agree with TRBD1. The CDR3 totals 18 residues. Trimming removed 3 bases from V and 1 base from J; junction bases left unmatched: 12. The germline CDR1 and CDR2 sequences are MGHRA and YSYEKL. The DNA of the CDR3 is TGCGCCAGCAGCCATCCCTCCGGACAGGGGATCCTTAACTATGGCTACACCTTC. Encoded protein: CASSHPSGQGILNYGYTF.

The V gene is TRBV5-1, the J gene TRBJ1-2; D gene unclear. The CDR3 sequence is 15 residues long. The V end lost 4 bases, the J end lost 7 bases, and 20 bases lay between the germline ends. CDR1 and CDR2 (germline): SGHRS, YFSETQ. CDR3 in DNA: TGCGCCAGCAGCCTGACCCCGGCTCAACAGACTGGCTACACCTTC. This sequence encodes CASSLTPAQQTGYTF.

The genes are TRBV5-4 and TRBJ2-1; TRBD1 agrees at 7 bases. Losses at the gene ends were 4 bases for V and 4 bases for J; bases not matched to a gene: 8. The CDR3 has 15 amino acids. Germline CDR1 SGHNT, CDR2 YYREEE (reference sequence). The CDR3 sequence is CASSPDPGQYNEQFF. The DNA for the CDR3 is TGTGCCAGCAGCCCTGACCCGGGACAGTACAATGAGCAGTTCTTC.

The chain's CDR3 is CSVEQGAGDTQYF. In DNA form, the CDR3 reads TGCAGCGTTGAGCAGGGGGCAGGAGATACGCAGTATTTT. V is TRBV29-1 and J is TRBJ2-3; 8 bases map to TRBD1. The germline V gene encodes CDR1 SQVTM and CDR2 ANQGSEA. The trim removed 3 bases at V and 5 bases at J, leaving 4 bases unmatched. CDR3 length: 13 amino acids.

CDR3 in amino acids: CSVELAGTGELFF. DNA for the CDR3: TGCAGCGTTGAACTAGCGGGGACCGGGGAGCTGTTTTTT. The chain has TRBV29-1 and TRBJ2-2; 9 positions agree with TRBD2. From germline, CDR1 is SQVTM and CDR2 ANQGSEA. The CDR3 length is 13 residues. V trimming: 2 bases; J trimming: 5 bases; junction bases outside the gene matches: 0.

This chain joins TRBV30 and TRBJ1-5; D unclear. The V gene's germline CDR1 is GTSNPN and CDR2 SVGIG (reference sequence). V gave up 6 bases and J gave up 3 bases, with 9 bases separating them. This CDR3 has 12 amino acids. The CDR3 loop reads CACREVNQPQHF. The CDR3 nucleotides read TGTGCCTGCCGGGAGGTCAATCAGCCCCAGCATTTT.

This chain joins TRBV10-1 and TRBJ1-2, with 7 bases lining up with TRBD1. Germline values: CDR1 WNHNN, CDR2 SYGVQD (reference sequence). The J segment lost 7 bases and the V segment lost 0 bases, leaving 8 bases of the junction unmatched. The CDR3 length is 15 residues. The CDR3 coding sequence is TGCGCCAGCAGTGAGTCGAGTAGGGGGCGCGGTGGCTACACCTTC. Protein product: CASSESSRGRGGYTF.

This clone is medium-sized. This chain links TRBV27 with TRBJ2-7; D may be TRBD1 (6 bases). The CDR3 spans 14 residues. Trimming removed 5 bases at V and 0 bases at J, with 11 bases between. Germline CDR1 MNHEY, CDR2 SMNVEV (reference sequence). CDR3 protein: CASSPRDTSYEQYF. CDR3 in DNA: TGTGCCAGCAGTCCCCGGGACACCTCCTACGAGCAGTACTTC.

CDR3 in amino acids: CASSFRGGTPDTQYF. In nucleotides, the CDR3 is TGCGCCAGCAGCTTCCGTGGCGGGACGCCAGATACGCAGTATTTT. V and J are TRBV5-1 and TRBJ2-3; perhaps TRBD2 as D (6 bases). Germline CDR1 and CDR2: SGHRS and YFSETQ. The CDR3 totals 15 residues. Between the trimmed V and J ends, which lost 2 bases and 4 bases, there was a span of 14 bases.

The chain recombines TRBV19 with TRBJ2-1, with 12 bases identical to TRBD2. CDR1 is LNHDA and CDR2 is SQIVND in the germline V gene (reference sequence). This CDR3 contains 16 residues. Trimming cost V 6 bases and J 2 bases; bases outside gene matches: 5. Written as DNA, the CDR3 is TGTGCCAGTAGCCCTACTAGCGGGAGGACCTACAATGAGCAGTTCTTC. Its translation: CASSPTSGRTYNEQFF.

V gene TRBV7-3 combines with J gene TRBJ1-1, with TRBD1 matching 7 bases. The CDR3 totals 14 residues. J gave up 4 bases and V 5 bases, and 7 bases lay outside the gene matches. Germline lookup yields CDR1 SGHTA and CDR2 FQGTGA. The CDR3 here is CASSRGTASTEAFF. In nucleotides, the CDR3 is TGTGCCAGCAGCCGAGGGACAGCCAGCACTGAAGCTTTCTTT.

The chain combines TRBV19 with TRBJ1-2; TRBD1 agrees at 9 bases. This CDR3 contains 12 residues. CDR1 and CDR2 from the germline V gene are LNHDA and SQIVND (reference sequence). The trim removed 6 bases at V and 6 bases at J, leaving 2 bases unmatched. CDR3 amino acids: CASRQGADGYTF. CDR3 DNA: TGTGCCAGTAGACAGGGGGCGGATGGCTACACCTTC.

The rearrangement joins TRBV15 to TRBJ2-3; D is unclear. Germline V CDR1 and CDR2: LNHNV, YYDKDF (reference sequence). Trimming left V 3 bases short and J 2 bases short, with 9 bases between. This CDR3 contains 14 residues. The CDR3 protein is CATSSAWATDTQYF. The CDR3 bases are TGTGCCACCAGCAGTGCGTGGGCCACAGATACGCAGTATTTT.

The chain recombines TRBV27 with TRBJ2-1; D ambiguous. Trimming took 0 bases from V and 6 from J, leaving 9 bases between them. The CDR3 loop spans 14 amino acids. CDR1 is MNHEY, CDR2 SMNVEV, per germline (reference sequence). CDR3 in amino acids: CASSLSPRGNEQFF. The CDR3 region has the DNA TGTGCCAGCAGTTTATCCCCCCGCGGCAATGAGCAGTTCTTC.

The V call is TRBV2, the J call TRBJ2-5, with 11 nucleotides matching TRBD2. The length of the CDR3 is 15 residues. Germline-derived CDR1 and CDR2 are SNHLY and FYNNEI. The V gene end was trimmed by 5 bases and the J gene end by 5 bases; junction bases not matched to a gene: 7. The CDR3 coding sequence is TGTGCCAGCAGTCGAAGGGTAGCGGGGGGGGAGACCCAGTACTTC. Its protein is CASSRRVAGGETQYF.